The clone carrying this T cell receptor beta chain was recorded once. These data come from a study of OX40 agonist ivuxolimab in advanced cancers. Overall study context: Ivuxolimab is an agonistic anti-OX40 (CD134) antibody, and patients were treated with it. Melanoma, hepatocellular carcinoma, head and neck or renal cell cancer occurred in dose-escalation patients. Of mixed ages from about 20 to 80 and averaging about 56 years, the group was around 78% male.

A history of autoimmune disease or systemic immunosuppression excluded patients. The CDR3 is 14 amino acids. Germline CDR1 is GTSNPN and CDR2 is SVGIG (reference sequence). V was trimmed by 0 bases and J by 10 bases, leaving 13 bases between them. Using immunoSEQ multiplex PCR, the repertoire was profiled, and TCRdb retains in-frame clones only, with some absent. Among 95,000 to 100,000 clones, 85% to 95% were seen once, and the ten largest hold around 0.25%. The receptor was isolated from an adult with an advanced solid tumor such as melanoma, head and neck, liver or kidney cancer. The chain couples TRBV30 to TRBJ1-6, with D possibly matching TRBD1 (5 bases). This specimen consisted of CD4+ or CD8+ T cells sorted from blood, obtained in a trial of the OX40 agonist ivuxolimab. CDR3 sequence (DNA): TGTGCCTGGAGTGTACTGTCAGGGACCTCACCCCTCCACTTT. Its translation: CAWSVLSGTSPLHF.